This T cell receptor (beta chain) derives from a study of blood T cell repertoires in COVID-19 (TCRdb year 2020). Looking at the study overall: Samples from collaborators originated in the United States, Italy and Spain and spanned both the acute and convalescent phases of COVID-19. The material from the prospective study consisted of cDNA or gDNA derived from T cells, B-cell-depleted T cells, or PBMCs. Subjects who had been exposed to COVID-19, were actively infected with it, or had recovered from it provided the deeply sampled blood TCRbeta repertoires that made up the dataset. The repertoires were released in a freely available public database meant as a resource for research on the immune response to SARS-CoV-2. The samples were drawn from the first 160 participants of the ongoing ImmuneRACE study and from 1,254 subjects provided by 6 global collaborators. A de-identified subject ID, COVID-19 status, age in years and sex were almost always included in the sample metadata. Where available, HLA class I and class II types were taken from metadata supplied by the sample provider and were not determined by assay-based typing. Overall study outcomes, separate from this receptor: How much clinical and demographic metadata was included differed by source and by participant, and the metadata was provided uncurated.

The CDR3 sequence holds 14 residues, the cysteine and phenylalanine included. Only the CDR3 DNA stays, 42 bases, in frame from base 1. V and J lose 6 bases and 5 bases, and a span of 15 bases separates them. Per the germline V gene, ENHRY is the CDR1 and SYGVKD is the CDR2. As concerns this clone: Its antigen is still unknown. No base quality values were provided; no much bigger clone lies one nucleotide off.

Collaborating institutions collected whole blood in K2EDTA tubes following their own protocols. Collaborator samples were shipped for TCRbeta analysis as frozen whole blood, isolated PBMCs, or DNA extracted from either sample type. TCRbeta CDR3 regions were amplified from genomic DNA using the immunoSEQ Assay, a bias-controlled multiplex PCR. On the study's bioinformatics: The number of nucleated cells in each sample was estimated by amplification of reference gene primers within the assay. Sequence reads were collapsed and filtered to measure the absolute abundance of every unique TCRbeta CDR3 rearrangement. Productive Simpson clonality was computed per sample as the square root of Simpson's diversity index over productive rearrangements. Sourced from immuneACCESS, this table was stored by TCRdb with only in-frame sequences that have V and J called. A share of the clones is absent; for the studies checked, an unresolved V gene accounts for under half, and the remainder has no known explanation. Clone size and the V and J calls come from that table; the DNA yielded D and trimming. For this sample the table gives tens of thousands of clones, of which 79% were detected only once. Clones ranked in the top ten supply approximately 22% of the sample.

Sequencing was carried out using peripheral blood. The chain uses TRBV10-3 and TRBJ2-3, with the D gene uncertain. This receptor was identified in a human donor in a cohort sampled during active COVID-19. The sequence in DNA is TGTGCCATCAGCCAGCTGAGGCTCGGAGATACGCAGTATTTT. It translates as CAISQLRLGDTQYF.